Sequencing of this T cell receptor beta chain was carried out in a study of metastatic and nonmetastatic thyroid tumors. Findings and caveats of the study: When malignant thyroid tumors were compared with benign nodules, TCR beta diversity was reportedly significantly higher in the malignant tumors. This held in both blood and tumor samples.

The trim removed 4 bases at V and 4 bases at J, leaving 12 bases unmatched. CDR1 and CDR2 from the germline V gene are MGHRA and YSYEKL. This CDR3 region has 18 residues. No patient received treatment before thyroid surgery. This clone was detected many times. The antigen is not known. Per the original data handling: Researchers built a distant-metastasis classifier for papillary thyroid cancer that drew on CDR3 differences across clinicopathological groups. TCRdb recomputed clones from the PCR reads via MiXCR. TCRdb's processing, not the study's, gives the V and J calls here. Of roughly 58,000 clones detected, just over 4% appear once; the ten largest clones hold approximately 20%.

The TCR comes from a female donor with papillary thyroid cancer or a benign thyroid nodule (not recorded which). Some clones in this sample may be carry-over from other donors' samples. The sequenced sample consisted of blood. This chain uses TRBV4-1 with TRBJ2-5; 13 bases fit TRBD2. CDR3 in amino acids: CASSPYGTSGRAGETQYF. CDR3 bases: TGCGCCAGCAGCCCCTATGGAACTAGCGGGAGGGCCGGAGAGACCCAGTACTTC.